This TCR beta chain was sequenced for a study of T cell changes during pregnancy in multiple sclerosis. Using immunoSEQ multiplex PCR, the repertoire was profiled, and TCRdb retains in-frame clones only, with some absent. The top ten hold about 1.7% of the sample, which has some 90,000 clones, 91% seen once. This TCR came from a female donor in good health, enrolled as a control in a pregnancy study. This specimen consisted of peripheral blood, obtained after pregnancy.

For the CDR3, the DNA is TGTGCCTGCCCCGGGACAGGGGGCGTCTACGAGCAGTACTTC. Protein: CACPGTGGVYEQYF. The chain has TRBV30 and TRBJ2-7, with TRBD1 matching 12 bases. V dropped 6 bases and J dropped 3; count of bases not matched to a gene: 6. The length of the CDR3 is 14 residues. CDR1 and CDR2 (germline): GTSNPN, SVGIG (reference sequence).